Described below is a single T cell receptor (beta chain) sequence and its context. Looked up from germline, CDR1 is LNHDA and CDR2 is SQIVND (reference sequence). The CDR3 extends over 14 amino acids. V lost 11 bases and J lost 0, with 14 bases in between. The repertoire was sequenced with immunoSEQ multiplex PCR; TCRdb's copy has only in-frame clones and lacks some. The sample yields about 130,000 clones, about 92% seen once. This sample is drawn from a study of control samples from healthy donors and cancer patients. Sequenced sample: PBMCs. The chain recombines TRBV19 with TRBJ1-5; the D gene is possibly TRBD1 (6 bases). The clonotype comes from a man aged 50-60 years with head and neck cancer. Here the CDR3 DNA reads TGTGCCTCGAAGGGGGGGAGTAGCAATCAGCCCCAGCATTTT. Its translation: CASKGGSSNQPQHF.